This section outlines one TCR beta chain sequence together with its context. TCRdb ran MiXCR on the RT-PCR reads and lists one entry per CDR3 protein. The sample lists about 160,000 distinct CDR3 sequences, 24% occurring once. CDR3 size: 13 residues. Trimming took 5 bases from V and 2 from J; bases not matched to a gene: 4. CDR1 DFQATT and CDR2 SNEGSKA come from the germline V gene (reference sequence). The data originate from a study of patients and donors after allogeneic stem cell transplantation. Sequenced material: blood, either unsorted or a sorted T cell fraction (not recorded which). This TCR derives from a human donor who was either an allogeneic HSCT recipient or a stem cell or donor lymphocyte infusion donor (not recorded which). It is not recorded whose cells these are; they may come from a transplant donor. The chain carries TRBV20-1 and TRBJ1-1; 8 bases are a match to TRBD1. The CDR3 protein is CSARTGTNTEAFF. CDR3 nucleotides: TGCAGTGCTCGGACAGGGACTAACACTGAAGCTTTCTTT.